This T cell receptor beta chain came from a study of T cell responses to AZD1222 COVID-19 vaccine. The CDR3 extends over 15 amino acids. Germline lookup yields CDR1 LNHDA and CDR2 SQIVND (reference sequence). V lost 6 bases, J lost 0 bases, and 5 bases stayed unmatched. Assay: immunoSEQ multiplex PCR; the TCRdb copy retains only in-frame clones and omits some. The sample has around 99,000 clones, about 90% seen once. The origin of this receptor is an adult in good health. The sample here was peripheral blood, taken on day 0 of AZD1222 vaccination. The chain recombines TRBV19 with TRBJ1-5, with 7 bases identical to TRBD1. The CDR3 DNA is TGTGCCAGTAGCAGGACAGGTTATAGCAATCAGCCCCAGCATTTT. This codes for CASSRTGYSNQPQHF.